Here is one T cell receptor (beta chain) with its context. The data are from a study of siplizumab effects on memory and regulatory T cells. The protocol was immunoSEQ multiplex PCR, while the TCRdb copy is restricted to in-frame clones and leaves out a portion. The sample carries some 46,000 clones, about 94% recorded once. This CDR3 comprises 15 residues. The V end lost 7 bases, the J end lost 2 bases, and 18 bases lay between the germline ends. Germline V lookup: CDR1 MDHEN, CDR2 SYDVKM. The rearrangement links TRBV28 to TRBJ2-7, with a weak D call TRBD1 (5 bases). Input material: CD8+ T cells sorted from blood. This receptor was obtained from a human donor in good health. DNA for the CDR3: TGTGCCAGCACCGAAGACAGAGATCTTACCTACGAGCAGTACTTC. This sequence encodes CASTEDRDLTYEQYF.